This T cell receptor (beta chain) emerged from a study of T-cell memory formation after mild COVID-19. The study, taken as a whole, reports: CD4+ clones that contracted lay mainly in CM and EM; CD8+ ones lay in EMRA.

There are many counts of this clonotype. Its antigen remains unknown. Trimming at V came to 0 bases and at J to 7 bases, leaving 14 bases not matched to a gene. CDR3 size: 17 residues. CDR1 and CDR2 from the germline V gene are DFQATT and SNEGSKA (reference sequence). TCRdb re-derived calls from the 5' RACE reads in MiXCR, one entry per CDR3 protein. The sample yields about 130,000 distinct CDR3 sequences, 20% to 25% seen once. This TCR derives from an adult woman who had mild COVID-19 (a few samples of this study predate the infection). Cell type and time point are not known. The chain uses TRBV20-1 and TRBJ2-1, with 8 bases aligning to TRBD2. The sample consisted of PBMCs or a T cell subset sorted from them (not recorded which). CDR3: CSARDPTLSERENEQFF. The DNA of the CDR3 is TGCAGTGCTAGAGACCCGACTTTATCGGAGCGGGAGAATGAGCAGTTCTTC.